This T cell receptor beta chain was captured by sequencing in a study of blood T cell repertoires in COVID-19. Study-level information: From T cells, B-cell-depleted T cells, or PBMCs came the material, which was cDNA or gDNA.

CDR3 length: 16 residues. In germline, CDR1 is SGHTA, CDR2 FQGNSA. V shed 5 bases and J shed 2 bases, with 15 bases lying between them. Per the original methods: Estimation of nucleated cell counts relied on the amplification of reference gene primers. Using immunoSEQ multiplex PCR, the repertoire was profiled, and TCRdb retains in-frame clones only, with some absent. V, J and clone size are those of that table, while D and trimming were read from the DNA. The data contain roughly 150,000 clones, 65% to 90% of them singletons. The receptor was isolated from a woman aged 50 to 60 in a cohort sampled during active or convalescent COVID-19. Sequencing used peripheral blood. V gene TRBV7-2 combines with J gene TRBJ1-4; D ambiguous. This CDR3 is CASSPRGGMTNEKLFF. The CDR3 nucleotides read TGTGCCAGCAGCCCCCGAGGCGGGATGACTAATGAAAAACTGTTTTTT.